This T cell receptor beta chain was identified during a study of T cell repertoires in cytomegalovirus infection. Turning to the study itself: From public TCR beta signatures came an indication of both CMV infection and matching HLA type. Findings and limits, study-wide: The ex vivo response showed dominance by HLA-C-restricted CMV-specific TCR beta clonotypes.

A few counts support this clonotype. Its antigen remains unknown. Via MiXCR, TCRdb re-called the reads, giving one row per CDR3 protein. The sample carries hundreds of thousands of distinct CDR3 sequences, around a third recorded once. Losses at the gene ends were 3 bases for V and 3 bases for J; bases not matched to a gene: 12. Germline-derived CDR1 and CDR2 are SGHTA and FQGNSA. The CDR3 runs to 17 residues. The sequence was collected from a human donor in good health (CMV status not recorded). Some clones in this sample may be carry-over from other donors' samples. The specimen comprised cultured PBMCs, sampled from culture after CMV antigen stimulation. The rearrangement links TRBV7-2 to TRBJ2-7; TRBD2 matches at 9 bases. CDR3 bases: TGTGCCAGCAGCTTTTTTGGGGGCGGGAGGGCCCTCTACGAGCAGTACTTC. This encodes CASSFFGGGRALYEQYF. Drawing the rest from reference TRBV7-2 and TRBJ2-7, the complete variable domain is GAGVSQSPSNKVTEKGKDVELRCDPISGHTALYWYRQSLGQGLEFLIYFQGNSAPDKSGLPSDRFSAERTGGSVSTLTIQRTQQEDSAVYLCASSFFGGGRALYEQYFGPGTRLTVT.